This T cell receptor (beta chain) was identified during a study of vaccination effects on CD4 cells after COVID-19. Study in general: Early and late post-vaccination sampling was undertaken in a cohort of a few convalescent patients. Post-vaccine sampling took place a median of 72 days after the second dose. Findings and caveats of the study: Marked contraction was observed in infection-induced and vaccine-induced clones late after vaccination.

TCRdb's copy holds only in-frame clones and misses some; the assay was immunoSEQ multiplex PCR. The repertoire includes some 46,000 clones, 76% of them detected once, and 3% to 4.5% sits in the top ten. CD4+ T cells were isolated after approximately 10 days of culture. The individual was infected with SARS-CoV-2 between March and December 2020, as confirmed by PCR. Vaccine administered to participants consisted of two doses of either BNT162b2 or mRNA-1273. Days 3 and 7 were when half the medium was replaced with IL-2 medium. Germline lookup yields CDR1 SGHRS and CDR2 YFSETQ. V lost 4 bases and J lost 3; bases outside the gene matches: 2. The CDR3 has 15 residues. To note about this clone: Its antigen is not known.

The clonotype was recovered from a human donor who had a prior SARS-CoV-2 infection. Sequenced here: CD4+ T cells from PBMCs cultured without peptide, sampled after COVID-19 vaccination. V is TRBV5-1 and J is TRBJ2-6; 9 bases are a match to TRBD1. The CDR3 region has the DNA TGCGCCAGCAGCAACAGGGGGCGTGGGGCCAACGTCCTGACTTTC. Translated: CASSNRGRGANVLTF. The variable domain in full, completed from reference TRBV5-1 and TRBJ2-6, reads KAGVTQTPRYLIKTRGQQVTLSCSPISGHRSVSWYQQTPGQGLQFLFEYFSETQRNKGNFPGRFSGRQFSNSRSEMNVSTLELGDSALYLCASSNRGRGANVLTFGAGSRLTVL.